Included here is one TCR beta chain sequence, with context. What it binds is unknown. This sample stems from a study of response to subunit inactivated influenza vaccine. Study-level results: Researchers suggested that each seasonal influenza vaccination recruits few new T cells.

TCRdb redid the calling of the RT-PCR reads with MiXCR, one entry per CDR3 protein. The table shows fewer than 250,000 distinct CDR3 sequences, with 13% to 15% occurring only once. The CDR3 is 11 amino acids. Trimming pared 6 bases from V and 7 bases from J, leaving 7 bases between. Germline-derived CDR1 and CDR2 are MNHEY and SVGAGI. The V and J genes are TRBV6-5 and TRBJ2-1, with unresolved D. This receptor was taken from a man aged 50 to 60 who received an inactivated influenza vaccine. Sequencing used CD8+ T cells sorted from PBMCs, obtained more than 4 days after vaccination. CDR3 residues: CASSEQNEQFF. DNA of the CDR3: TGTGCCAGCAGCGAGCAGAATGAGCAGTTCTTC.